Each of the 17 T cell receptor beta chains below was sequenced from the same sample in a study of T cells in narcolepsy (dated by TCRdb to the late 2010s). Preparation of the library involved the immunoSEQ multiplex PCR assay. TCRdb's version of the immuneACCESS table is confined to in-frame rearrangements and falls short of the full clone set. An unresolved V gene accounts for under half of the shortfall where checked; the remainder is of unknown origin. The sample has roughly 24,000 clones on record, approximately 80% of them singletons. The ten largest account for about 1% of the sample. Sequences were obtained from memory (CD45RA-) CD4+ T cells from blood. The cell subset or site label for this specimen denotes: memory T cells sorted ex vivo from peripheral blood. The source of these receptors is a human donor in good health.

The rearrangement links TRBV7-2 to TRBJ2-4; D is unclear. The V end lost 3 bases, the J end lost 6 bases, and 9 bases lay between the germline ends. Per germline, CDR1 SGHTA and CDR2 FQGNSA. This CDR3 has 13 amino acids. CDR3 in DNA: TGTGCCAGCAGCTTGGCCAGATCAAACATTCAGTACTTC. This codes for CASSLARSNIQYF.

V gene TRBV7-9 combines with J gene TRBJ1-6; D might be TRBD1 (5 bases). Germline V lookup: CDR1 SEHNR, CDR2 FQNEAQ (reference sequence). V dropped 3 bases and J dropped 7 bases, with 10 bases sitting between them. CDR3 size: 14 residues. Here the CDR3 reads CASSLGTSNSPLHF. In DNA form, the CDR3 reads TGTGCCAGCAGCTTGGGGACTTCCAATTCACCCCTCCACTTT.

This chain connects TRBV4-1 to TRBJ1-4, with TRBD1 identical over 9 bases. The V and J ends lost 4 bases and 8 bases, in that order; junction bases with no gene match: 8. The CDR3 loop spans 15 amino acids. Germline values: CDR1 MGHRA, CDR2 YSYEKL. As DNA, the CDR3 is TGCGCCAGCAGCCCCAAAACAGGGGGCCGAGAAAAACTGTTTTTT. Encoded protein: CASSPKTGGREKLFF.

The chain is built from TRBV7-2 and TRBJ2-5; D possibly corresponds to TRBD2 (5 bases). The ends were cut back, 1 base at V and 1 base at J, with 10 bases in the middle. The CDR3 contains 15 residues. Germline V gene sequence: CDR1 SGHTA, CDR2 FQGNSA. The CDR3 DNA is TGTGCCAGCAGCTTAGTCGGCGGGTCCCAAGAGACCCAGTACTTC. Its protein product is CASSLVGGSQETQYF. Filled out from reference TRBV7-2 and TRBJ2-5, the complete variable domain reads GAGVSQSPSNKVTEKGKDVELRCDPISGHTALYWYRQSLGQGLEFLIYFQGNSAPDKSGLPSDRFSAERTGGSVSTLTIQRTQQEDSAVYLCASSLVGGSQETQYFGPGTRLLVL.

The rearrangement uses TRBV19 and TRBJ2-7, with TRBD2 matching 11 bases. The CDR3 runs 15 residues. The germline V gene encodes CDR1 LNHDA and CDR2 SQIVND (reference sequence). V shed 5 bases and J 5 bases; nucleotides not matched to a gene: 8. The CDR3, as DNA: TGTGCCAGTAGTTCGCTAGCGGGAGGTGTGAACGAGCAGTACTTC. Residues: CASSSLAGGVNEQYF.

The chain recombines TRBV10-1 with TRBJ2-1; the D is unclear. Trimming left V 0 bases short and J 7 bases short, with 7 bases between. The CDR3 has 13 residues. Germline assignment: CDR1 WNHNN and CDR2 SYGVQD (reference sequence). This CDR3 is CASSESIKNEQFF. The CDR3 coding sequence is TGCGCCAGCAGTGAGTCGATAAAAAATGAGCAGTTCTTC.

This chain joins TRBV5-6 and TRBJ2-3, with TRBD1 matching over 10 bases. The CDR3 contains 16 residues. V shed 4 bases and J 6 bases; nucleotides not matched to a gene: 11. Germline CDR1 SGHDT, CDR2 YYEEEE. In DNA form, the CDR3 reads TGTGCCAGCAGCAAGGGGACAGGGGCGATTGGGGATACGCAGTATTTT. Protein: CASSKGTGAIGDTQYF.

The CDR3 here is CASSLDWTGTDTQYF. The CDR3 DNA sequence: TGTGCCAGCAGCTTAGATTGGACAGGAACAGATACGCAGTATTTT. The chain recombines TRBV11-2 with TRBJ2-3; 7 bases are a match to TRBD1. The CDR3 extends over 15 amino acids. Losses at the gene ends were 0 bases for V and 3 bases for J; bases not matched to a gene: 3. Germline lookup yields CDR1 SGHAT and CDR2 FQNNGV.

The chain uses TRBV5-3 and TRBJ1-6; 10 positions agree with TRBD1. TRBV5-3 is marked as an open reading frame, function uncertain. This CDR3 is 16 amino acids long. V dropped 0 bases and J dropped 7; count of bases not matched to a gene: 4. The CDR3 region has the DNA TGTGCCAGAAGCTTGGGACAGGGGGCTCAGAATTCACCCCTCCACTTT. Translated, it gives CARSLGQGAQNSPLHF.

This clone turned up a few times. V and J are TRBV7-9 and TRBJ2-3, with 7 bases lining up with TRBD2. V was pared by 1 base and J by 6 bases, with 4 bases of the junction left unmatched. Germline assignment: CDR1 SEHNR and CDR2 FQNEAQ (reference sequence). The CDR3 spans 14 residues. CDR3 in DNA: TGTGCCAGCAGCTTAGGCGGGGGAGTGGATACGCAGTATTTT. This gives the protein CASSLGGGVDTQYF.

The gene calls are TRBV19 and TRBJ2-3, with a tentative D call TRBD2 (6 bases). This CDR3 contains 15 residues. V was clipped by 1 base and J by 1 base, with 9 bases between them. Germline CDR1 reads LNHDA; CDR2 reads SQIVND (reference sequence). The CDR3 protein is CASSIGGIGTDTQYF. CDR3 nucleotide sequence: TGTGCCAGTAGTATAGGCGGGATTGGCACAGATACGCAGTATTTT.

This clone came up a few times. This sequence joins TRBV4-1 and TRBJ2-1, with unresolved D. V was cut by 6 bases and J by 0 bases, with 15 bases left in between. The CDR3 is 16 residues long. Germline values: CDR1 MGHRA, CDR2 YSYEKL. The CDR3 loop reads CASSHIDLTSYNEQFF. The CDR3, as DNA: TGCGCCAGCAGTCACATCGACTTGACCTCCTACAATGAGCAGTTCTTC.

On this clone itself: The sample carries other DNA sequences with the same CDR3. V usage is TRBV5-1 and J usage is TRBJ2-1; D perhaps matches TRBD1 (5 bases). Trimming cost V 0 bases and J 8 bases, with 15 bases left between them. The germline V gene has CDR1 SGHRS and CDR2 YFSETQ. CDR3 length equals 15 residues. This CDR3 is CASSLGVGKGYEQFF. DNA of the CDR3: TGCGCCAGCAGCTTGGGGGTGGGGAAGGGGTATGAGCAGTTCTTC.

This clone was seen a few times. Here the CDR3 DNA reads TGTGCCAGCAGCTCGGGACAGGGGACCACTGAAGCTTTCTTT. Translated: CASSSGQGTTEAFF. The chain links TRBV5-6 to TRBJ1-1; 10 bases agree with TRBD1. The V and J ends lost 3 bases and 4 bases, in that order; junction bases with no gene match: 3. Germline CDR1 SGHDT, CDR2 YYEEEE. The CDR3 has 14 residues.

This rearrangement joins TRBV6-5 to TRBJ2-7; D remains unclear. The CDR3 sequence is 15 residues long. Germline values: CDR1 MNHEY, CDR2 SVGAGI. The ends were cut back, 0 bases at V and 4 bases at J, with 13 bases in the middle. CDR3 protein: CASSYSSQALYEQYF. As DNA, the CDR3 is TGTGCCAGCAGTTACTCGAGCCAGGCATTATACGAGCAGTACTTC.

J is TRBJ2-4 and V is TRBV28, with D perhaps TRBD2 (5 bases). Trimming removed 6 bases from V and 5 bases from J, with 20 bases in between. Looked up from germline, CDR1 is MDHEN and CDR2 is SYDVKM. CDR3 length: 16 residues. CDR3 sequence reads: CASSLSPVPGENIQYF. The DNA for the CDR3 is TGTGCCAGCAGCCTTTCACCAGTCCCCGGGGAAAACATTCAGTACTTC.

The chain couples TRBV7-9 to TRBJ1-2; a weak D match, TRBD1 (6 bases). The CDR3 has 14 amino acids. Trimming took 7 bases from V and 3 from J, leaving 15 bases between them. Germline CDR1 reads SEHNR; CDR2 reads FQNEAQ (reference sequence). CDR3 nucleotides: TGTGCCAGCAACCAACAGGGAAGTGACTATGGCTACACCTTC. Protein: CASNQQGSDYGYTF.